The clone carrying this TCR beta chain was seen only a few times. Its specificity is unknown. The study ran its PCR with 60 Vbeta and 13 Jbeta primers. Repertoires were generated with immunoSEQ multiplex PCR, while TCRdb's copy carries only in-frame clones and drops some. This sample has over 120,000 clones; more than 70% occur once, and the top ten carry less than 3%. The sample is drawn from a study of cytomegalovirus exposure and HLA in healthy donors. General study findings and limits: Later work found that TCR association rates differed between HLA loci; DRB1 had the most and HLA-C the fewest.

V dropped 6 bases and J dropped 4 bases, with 10 bases sitting between them. The V gene's germline CDR1 is MNHNS and CDR2 SASEGT. This CDR3 comprises 12 residues. The sequenced sample was PBMCs. The chain joins TRBV6-1 to TRBJ2-7; D is uncertain. This TCR was recovered from a man aged 45-65 years in good health and CMV-seronegative. The CDR3: CASSETGYEQYF. CDR3 nucleotide sequence: TGTGCCAGCAGCGAAACTGGTTACGAGCAGTACTTC.